This entry describes one TCR beta chain. Antigen: not known. The record originates from a study of blood T cells in healthy people across ages. Study summary: Template switching captured about one barcoded beta molecule per two T cells.

General study findings and limits: In the absence of known donor CMV status, changes in expanded clonotypes were possibly confounded.

The CDR3 consists of 13 residues. In germline, CDR1 is ENHRY, CDR2 SYGVKD. V gave up 6 bases and J gave up 7 bases, with 16 bases separating them. The second PCR ran about 6 to 11 cycles with a sample-barcoded 5' primer and J-beta primers. TCRdb reprocessed the 5' RACE reads via MiXCR and lists one record per CDR3 protein. In the table there are 790,000 or so distinct CDR3 sequences, more than 50% of which are singletons. The clonotype originates from a man aged 40-49 years in good health. Sequenced material: blood. This chain links TRBV10-3 with TRBJ2-7; D possibly corresponds to TRBD2 (5 bases). This CDR3 reads CAIRTELVHEQYF. CDR3 nucleotide sequence: TGTGCCATCAGAACCGAACTAGTCCATGAGCAGTACTTC.